The 13 T cell receptor beta chains below come from one sample, sequenced in a study of shared clonotypes between healthy human individuals. Assay: immunoSEQ multiplex PCR; the TCRdb copy retains only in-frame clones and omits some. This table has fewer than 800,000 clones, 92% appearing once. Only CD45RO-negative cells positively selected for CCR7 counted as naive CD8 cells, so terminally differentiated effector memory CD45RA+ cells were excluded. The sample comprised naive CD8+ T cells sorted from blood. Receptors originate from a man younger than 45 in good health.

The chain links TRBV28 to TRBJ2-4; D not certain. CDR1 and CDR2 from the germline V gene are MDHEN and SYDVKM. V lost 2 bases, J lost 2 bases, and 10 bases lay in between. CDR3 size: 15 residues. The CDR3 loop reads CASSLPKITKNIQYF. In nucleotides, the CDR3 is TGTGCCAGCAGTTTACCCAAAATAACCAAAAACATTCAGTACTTC.

V is TRBV15 and J is TRBJ1-2; 8 bases align to TRBD1. From germline, CDR1 is LNHNV and CDR2 YYDKDF (reference sequence). This CDR3 is built from 15 residues. V was pared by 1 base and J by 4 bases, with 5 bases of the junction left unmatched. The CDR3, as DNA: TGTGCCACCAGCAGAGTACAGGGGGGCGCCTATGGCTACACCTTC. It yields the protein CATSRVQGGAYGYTF.

This rearrangement joins TRBV7-9 to TRBJ2-5, with unresolved D. The CDR3 is made up of 12 amino acids. V lost 2 bases, J lost 5 bases, and 6 bases lay in between. Per germline, CDR1 SEHNR and CDR2 FQNEAQ (reference sequence). CDR3 DNA: TGTGCCAGCAGCTTAATTTGGGAGACCCAGTACTTC. Translating gives CASSLIWETQYF. The entire variable domain, with the rest obtained from reference TRBV7-9 and TRBJ2-5, is as follows: DTGVSQNPRHKITKRGQNVTFRCDPISEHNRLYWYRQTLGQGPEFLTYFQNEAQLEKSRLLSDRFSAERPKGSFSTLEIQRTEQGDSAMYLCASSLIWETQYFGPGTRLLVL.

V usage is TRBV5-8 and J usage is TRBJ2-1; perhaps TRBD2 as D (5 bases). V dropped 5 bases and J dropped 3 bases, with 15 bases sitting between them. This CDR3 has 15 residues. Germline CDR1 and CDR2: SGHTS and YDEGEE. CDR3 loop: CASRSGRDNYNEQFF. The DNA for the CDR3 is TGTGCCAGCAGATCAGGACGGGATAACTACAATGAGCAGTTCTTC.

This sequence joins TRBV27 and TRBJ1-1, with D unresolved. Trimming pared 1 base from V and 4 bases from J, leaving 4 bases between. This CDR3 has 12 residues. The germline V gene encodes CDR1 MNHEY and CDR2 SMNVEV (reference sequence). DNA for the CDR3: TGTGCCAGCAGTTTATGGGGCACTGAAGCTTTCTTT. As protein: CASSLWGTEAFF.

The chain is built from TRBV19 and TRBJ1-6; D remains unclear. The CDR3 has 13 amino acids. The V gene lost 7 bases and the J gene lost 5 bases, with 9 bases spanning the gap. Germline-derived CDR1 and CDR2 are LNHDA and SQIVND (reference sequence). This CDR3 is CASTWQNNSPLHF. DNA for the CDR3: TGTGCCAGTACTTGGCAGAATAATTCACCCCTCCACTTT.

V and J are TRBV27 and TRBJ1-4; D gene ambiguous. The CDR3 has 11 amino acids. Germline V gene sequence: CDR1 MNHEY, CDR2 SMNVEV (reference sequence). Trimming left V 4 bases short and J 8 bases short, with 5 bases between. CDR3 amino acids: CASSSGEKLFF. The CDR3 DNA sequence: TGTGCCAGCAGTTCCGGAGAAAAACTGTTTTTT.

The J gene is TRBJ2-3, the V gene TRBV5-1, with 11 bases identical to TRBD2. Germline trimming cut 3 bases from V and 2 bases from J; bases unmatched to any gene: 8. This CDR3 contains 17 residues. Germline CDR1 SGHRS, CDR2 YFSETQ. CDR3 DNA sequence: TGCGCCAGCAGCTACTGGGGTAGCGGGAGGGCCACAGATACGCAGTATTTT. This sequence encodes CASSYWGSGRATDTQYF. The entire variable domain, with the rest obtained from reference TRBV5-1 and TRBJ2-3, is as follows: KAGVTQTPRYLIKTRGQQVTLSCSPISGHRSVSWYQQTPGQGLQFLFEYFSETQRNKGNFPGRFSGRQFSNSRSEMNVSTLELGDSALYLCASSYWGSGRATDTQYFGPGTRLTVL.

The gene calls are TRBV5-6 and TRBJ1-4; D unclear. Trimming took 1 base from V and 4 from J, leaving 5 bases between them. Germline CDR1 reads SGHDT; CDR2 reads YYEEEE. CDR3 length: 13 residues. CDR3 loop: CASSLRSNEKLFF. CDR3 DNA: TGTGCCAGCAGCTTGAGAAGTAATGAAAAACTGTTTTTT.

V gene TRBV7-9 combines with J gene TRBJ1-4, with 7 bases lining up with TRBD1. The CDR3 has 14 residues. The ends lost 5 bases at V and 5 bases at J; junction bases unmatched: 5. Germline V gives CDR1 SEHNR, CDR2 FQNEAQ (reference sequence). This chain's CDR3 is CASSQEGQNEKLFF. CDR3 DNA sequence: TGTGCCAGCAGCCAAGAGGGACAGAATGAAAAACTGTTTTTT. Full variable domain (missing parts from reference TRBV7-9 and TRBJ1-4): DTGVSQNPRHKITKRGQNVTFRCDPISEHNRLYWYRQTLGQGPEFLTYFQNEAQLEKSRLLSDRFSAERPKGSFSTLEIQRTEQGDSAMYLCASSQEGQNEKLFFGSGTQLSVL.

CDR3 sequence reads: CASLKGPVYNEQFF. CDR3 in DNA: TGTGCCAGCCTTAAGGGTCCTGTCTACAATGAGCAGTTCTTC. The V call is TRBV7-9, the J call TRBJ2-1, with no clear D. This CDR3 spans 14 amino acids. Germline values: CDR1 SEHNR, CDR2 FQNEAQ (reference sequence). V lost 8 bases and J lost 3, with 14 bases in between.

The chain links TRBV19 to TRBJ2-7, with D perhaps assigned TRBD1 or TRBD2 (5 bases each). The V gene lost 7 bases and the J gene lost 0 bases, with 16 bases spanning the gap. The germline V gene has CDR1 LNHDA and CDR2 SQIVND (reference sequence). The CDR3 is 15 amino acids. CDR3 amino acids: CASTQGAGSSYEQYF. CDR3 nucleotides: TGTGCCAGTACCCAAGGGGCAGGGAGCTCCTACGAGCAGTACTTC.

The chain is built from TRBV27 and TRBJ1-2; 7 nucleotides align to TRBD1. The trim removed 0 bases at V and 6 bases at J, leaving 7 bases unmatched. CDR1 and CDR2 (germline): MNHEY, SMNVEV (reference sequence). The CDR3 totals 15 residues. This CDR3 is CASSLSAGGIDGYTF. Here the CDR3 DNA reads TGTGCCAGCAGTTTATCGGCAGGGGGTATCGATGGCTACACCTTC.